Below are 12 T cell receptor beta chains sequenced from a single sample in a study of blood T cell repertoires in COVID-19. TCRdb's copy holds only in-frame clones and misses some; the assay was immunoSEQ multiplex PCR. The sample includes approximately 170,000 clones, 80% to 85% of them seen just once. Sequencing used peripheral blood. The receptors stem from a human donor with acute or convalescent COVID-19. The donor label of this sample is uncertain.

This clone was counted once. The chain uses TRBV5-1 and TRBJ2-7; 7 nucleotides match TRBD1. The V segment lost 5 bases and the J segment 4 bases; nucleotides outside the gene matches: 12. CDR1 is SGHRS and CDR2 is YFSETQ in the germline V gene. The CDR3 length is 15 residues. CDR3 protein: CASRPRQGTEYEQYF. DNA for the CDR3: TGCGCCAGCAGGCCTAGACAGGGAACAGAATACGAGCAGTACTTC.

The J gene is TRBJ1-4, the V gene TRBV19, with a weak D call TRBD1 (5 bases). V shed 1 base and J shed 8 bases, with 14 bases lying between them. Germline V gives CDR1 LNHDA, CDR2 SQIVND (reference sequence). This CDR3 has 15 residues. CDR3 sequence: CASSIAGQGGEKLFF. The CDR3 DNA follows: TGTGCCAGTAGTATAGCGGGTCAGGGAGGCGAAAAACTGTTTTTT.

Written as DNA, the CDR3 is TGTGCCAGCAGTTTACAGGATAATTCACCCCTCCACTTT. Protein product: CASSLQDNSPLHF. The chain joins TRBV12-3 or TRBV12-4 to TRBJ1-6; D gene uncertain. Trimming took off 2 bases at V and 5 bases at J, with 4 bases between the two ends. CDR3 length: 13 residues.

This chain links TRBV5-4 with TRBJ2-3, with D perhaps TRBD2 (6 bases). In germline, CDR1 is SGHNT, CDR2 YYREEE (reference sequence). V gave up 0 bases and J gave up 5 bases, with 10 bases separating them. The CDR3 contains 14 residues. The CDR3 DNA sequence: TGTGCCAGCAGCTTGGCCGGAGGGGTAGATACGCAGTATTTT. Protein product: CASSLAGGVDTQYF.

This rearrangement joins TRBV7-3 to TRBJ1-2, with D tentatively TRBD1 (5 bases). The germline V gene has CDR1 SGHTA and CDR2 FQGTGA. The CDR3 consists of 16 residues. Trimming shortened V by 5 bases and J by 7 bases, and 23 bases separated the two germline ends. The CDR3 DNA reads as TGTGCCAGCAGCACCAACGGGAGACAGTACGATCCTGGCTACACCTTC. It encodes CASSTNGRQYDPGYTF. The full variable domain, completed using reference TRBV7-3 and TRBJ1-2, is GAGVSQTPSNKVTEKGKYVELRCDPISGHTALYWYRQSLGQGPEFLIYFQGTGAADDSGLPNDRFFAVRPEGSVSTLKIQRTERGDSAVYLCASSTNGRQYDPGYTFGSGTRLTVV.

The chain is built from TRBV6-5 and TRBJ1-1, with TRBD1 matching 8 bases. Trimming removed 6 bases from V and 2 bases from J; junction bases left unmatched: 5. Germline V gene lookup returns CDR1 MNHEY and CDR2 SVGAGI. This CDR3 spans 14 amino acids. The CDR3 region is CASSVGQGNTEAFF. In DNA form, the CDR3 reads TGTGCCAGCAGCGTAGGACAGGGAAACACTGAAGCTTTCTTT.

V usage is TRBV4-1 and J usage is TRBJ2-1; the match to TRBD2 covers 12 bases. CDR1 and CDR2 from the germline V gene are MGHRA and YSYEKL. J was trimmed by 6 bases and V by 3 bases; bases with no gene match: 12. CDR3 length equals 18 residues. This CDR3 reads CASSHLTSGRRVGNEQFF. The CDR3 region has the DNA TGCGCCAGCAGCCACTTAACTAGCGGGAGGAGGGTCGGCAATGAGCAGTTCTTC.

The rearrangement uses TRBV6-5 and TRBJ1-1, with TRBD1 identical over 7 bases. Trimming at V came to 7 bases and at J to 1 base, leaving 3 bases not matched to a gene. CDR3 length: 13 residues. Germline V gives CDR1 MNHEY, CDR2 SVGAGI. As DNA, the CDR3 is TGTGCCAGCAACAGGGGAGAGAACACTGAAGCTTTCTTT. Amino acid sequence: CASNRGENTEAFF.

The V call is TRBV19, the J call TRBJ1-2, with 7 bases lining up with TRBD1. CDR3 size: 13 residues. The germline CDR1 and CDR2 sequences are LNHDA and SQIVND (reference sequence). J gave up 5 bases and V 7 bases, and 7 bases lay outside the gene matches. The CDR3 protein is CASTRDREYGYTF. The CDR3 coding sequence is TGTGCCAGTACGAGAGACAGGGAGTATGGCTACACCTTC.

This chain uses TRBV5-4 with TRBJ2-1; possibly TRBD1 for D (5 bases). The CDR3 length is 13 residues. Trimming removed 1 base at V and 4 bases at J, with 6 bases between. In germline, CDR1 is SGHNT, CDR2 YYREEE (reference sequence). Here the CDR3 reads CASSLKGYNEQFF. The CDR3 DNA follows: TGTGCCAGCAGCTTGAAGGGGTACAATGAGCAGTTCTTC.

This chain links TRBV7-2 with TRBJ2-7; 11 bases align to TRBD2. Germline V gene data show CDR1 as SGHTA and CDR2 as FQGNSA. J lost 4 bases, V lost 5 bases, and 7 bases had no gene match. The CDR3 covers 15 residues. CDR3 coding DNA: TGTGCCAGCAGCACCACTAGCGGGAGTCAATACGAGCAGTACTTC. Amino acid sequence: CASSTTSGSQYEQYF.

V is TRBV2 and J is TRBJ2-7, with 12 positions matching TRBD1. CDR1 is SNHLY, CDR2 FYNNEI, per germline. This CDR3 spans 15 amino acids. V lost 4 bases to trimming and J lost 5 bases; unmatched junction nucleotides: 6. CDR3 sequence reads: CASSARGQGANEQYF. The CDR3 nucleotides are TGTGCCAGCAGTGCTCGGGGACAGGGGGCAAACGAGCAGTACTTC.